The clone carrying this T cell receptor beta chain was seen a single time. Its antigen remains unknown. A much larger clone differs by one base, so this may be a read error. Germline CDR1 and CDR2: DFQATT and SNEGSKA (reference sequence). The V gene lost 5 bases and the J gene lost 4 bases, with 17 bases spanning the gap. The CDR3 sequence is 14 residues long. This record comes from a study of T cells after yellow fever vaccination. TCR cDNA was made by 5'RACE template switching, adding a universal primer site and UMIs. TCRdb re-called the 5' RACE reads with MiXCR, one entry per CDR3 protein. This repertoire shows 110,000 or so distinct CDR3 sequences, 7.2% found once; its top ten account for more than 2.5%. Regarding the study as a whole: Abundant clonotypes from the bulk population could contaminate FACS-sorted repertoires.

Source: CD4+ T cells sorted from PBMCs, taken 45 days after the first yellow fever vaccination. The receptor was isolated from a man between 18 and 35 years old who received the YFV17D yellow fever vaccine. The chain employs TRBV20-1 and TRBJ1-2, with TRBD1 as a possible D gene (5 bases). CDR3 region: CSARGDLRGYGYTF. CDR3 coding DNA: TGCAGTGCTCGAGGGGACCTCAGAGGCTATGGCTACACCTTC.